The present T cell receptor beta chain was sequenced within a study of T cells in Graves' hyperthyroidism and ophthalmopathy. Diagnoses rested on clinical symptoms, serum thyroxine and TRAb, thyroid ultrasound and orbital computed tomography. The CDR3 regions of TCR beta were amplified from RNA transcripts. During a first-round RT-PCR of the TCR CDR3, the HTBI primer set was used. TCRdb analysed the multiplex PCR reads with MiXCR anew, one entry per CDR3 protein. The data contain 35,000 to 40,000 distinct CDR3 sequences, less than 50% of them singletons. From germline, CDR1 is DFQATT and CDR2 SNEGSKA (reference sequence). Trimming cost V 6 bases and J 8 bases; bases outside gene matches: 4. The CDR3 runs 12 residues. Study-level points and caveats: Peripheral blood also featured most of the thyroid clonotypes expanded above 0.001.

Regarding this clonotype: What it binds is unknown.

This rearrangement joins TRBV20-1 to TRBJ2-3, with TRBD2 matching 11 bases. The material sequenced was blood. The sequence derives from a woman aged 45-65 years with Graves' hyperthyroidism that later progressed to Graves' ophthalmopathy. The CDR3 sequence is CSAVTSGATQYF. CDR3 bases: TGCAGTGCGGTGACTAGCGGGGCTACGCAGTATTTT.